The T cell receptor beta chain under discussion was sequenced for a study of T cell repertoires in MIS-A myocarditis. The repertoire was sequenced with immunoSEQ multiplex PCR; TCRdb's copy has only in-frame clones and lacks some. The sample consists of some 6,000 clones, approximately 80% of them appearing once. V dropped 5 bases and J dropped 5 bases, with 18 bases sitting between them. Per germline, CDR1 SGHTA and CDR2 FQGNSA. CDR3 length: 15 amino acids. This TCR came from a young man with fulminant myocarditis from multisystem inflammatory syndrome in adults (MIS-A) after COVID-19. The chain is built from TRBV7-2 and TRBJ1-2; unclear D gene. The specimen sequenced was interventricular septum heart tissue obtained at autopsy. In DNA, the CDR3 is TGTGCCAGCAGCCAATTATGGCTTACCACGTATGGCTACACCTTC. It translates to CASSQLWLTTYGYTF.